This T cell receptor (beta chain) was found in a study of OX40 agonist ivuxolimab in advanced cancers. Overall study context: Patients received the agonistic anti-OX40 (CD134) antibody ivuxolimab.

The method was immunoSEQ multiplex PCR; TCRdb's version includes in-frame clones alone and lacks a portion of them. Altogether 50,000 to 65,000 clones are present, roughly nine tenths being singletons, with the ten largest covering about 0.77%. Germline V gene data show CDR1 as PRHDT and CDR2 as FYEKMQ (reference sequence). The germline V and J ends were trimmed by 5 bases and 4 bases, with 8 bases remaining between them. The CDR3 totals 12 residues. Blood draws occurred at baseline, cycle 4 day 1, and cycle 7 day 1. Study-level findings and limits: More expanded clones were seen, on average, in CD8+ T cells than in CD4+.

Turning to this clone: Its cognate antigen is unknown.

The source was CD4+ or CD8+ T cells sorted from blood, collected in a trial of the OX40 agonist ivuxolimab. V usage is TRBV13 and J usage is TRBJ2-5; either TRBD1 or TRBD2 may fit D (6 bases each). The TCR was taken from an adult with an advanced solid tumor such as melanoma, head and neck, liver or kidney cancer. The CDR3 coding sequence is TGTGCCAGCAGCCGGGGGCGAGAGACCCAGTACTTC. Translated: CASSRGRETQYF.